The following is a T cell receptor (beta chain) sequence with its context. The antigen is not known. These data originate in a study of pediatric ulcerative colitis. Trimming cost V 6 bases and J 0 bases, with 11 bases left between them. The CDR3 is made up of 14 amino acids. Germline lookup yields CDR1 MNHEY and CDR2 SVGAGI. Ulcerative colitis patients received no immunosuppressive medication before the diagnostic colonoscopy. General observations from the study: This repertoire reflects total lymphocytes rather than subpopulations like regulatory T cells. Blood-rectal clonal overlap within each person was significantly higher in ulcerative colitis patients than controls.

The survey-level immunoSEQ assay was used. Repertoires were generated with immunoSEQ multiplex PCR, while TCRdb's copy carries only in-frame clones and drops some. The sample lists tens of thousands of clones, 77% seen once, with roughly 5.4% in the top ten. V usage is TRBV6-5 and J usage is TRBJ1-1; the D is unclear. The sequenced material came from blood. The clonotype was recovered from a boy aged 5-17 years with moderate ulcerative colitis. The CDR3 spells CASSLGPLNTEAFF. CDR3 DNA: TGTGCCAGCAGCCTTGGCCCGTTGAACACTGAAGCTTTCTTT.